This TCR beta chain was sequenced during a study of high-grade serous ovarian cancer treatment subgroups. Method: immunoSEQ multiplex PCR; TCRdb's copy keeps in-frame clones and lacks some. The data contain 7,500 to 10,000 clones, 75% to 80% of them seen just once; the ten biggest clones take up under 6.5%. The tumor samples were collected prior to definitive surgery or chemotherapy. Per the germline V gene, CDR1 is SGHNT and CDR2 is YYREEE (reference sequence). V was cut by 1 base and J by 4 bases, with 8 bases left in between. The CDR3 consists of 13 residues. This clonotype was sampled from a human donor with high-grade serous ovarian cancer. The sequenced material came from tumor tissue. The chain is built from TRBV5-4 and TRBJ1-2; possible D gene TRBD1, 5 bases. Here the CDR3 reads CASSLSRVYGYTF. The CDR3, as DNA: TGTGCCAGCAGCTTGTCCAGGGTCTATGGCTACACCTTC. Using reference TRBV5-4 and TRBJ1-2 for the parts outside the CDR3, the full variable domain is ETGVTQSPTHLIKTRGQQVTLRCSSQSGHNTVSWYQQALGQGPQFIFQYYREEENGRGNFPPRFSGLQFPNYSSELNVNALELDDSALYLCASSLSRVYGYTFGSGTRLTVV.